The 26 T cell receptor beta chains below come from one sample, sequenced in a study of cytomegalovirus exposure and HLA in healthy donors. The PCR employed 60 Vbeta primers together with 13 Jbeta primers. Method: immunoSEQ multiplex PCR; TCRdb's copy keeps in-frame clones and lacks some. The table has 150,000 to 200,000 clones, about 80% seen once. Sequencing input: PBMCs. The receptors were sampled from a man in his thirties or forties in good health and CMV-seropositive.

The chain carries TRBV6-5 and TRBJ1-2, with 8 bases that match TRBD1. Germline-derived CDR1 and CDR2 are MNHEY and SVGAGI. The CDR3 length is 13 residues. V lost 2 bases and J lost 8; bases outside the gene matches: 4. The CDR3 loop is CASSYGQGAGYTF. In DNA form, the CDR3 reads TGTGCCAGCAGTTACGGCCAGGGGGCCGGCTACACCTTC.

The CDR3 loop reads CATSGTSGGYSYNEQFF. For the CDR3, the DNA is TGTGCCACCAGCGGCACTAGCGGGGGGTACTCCTACAATGAGCAGTTCTTC. The chain joins TRBV15 to TRBJ2-1; 12 positions match TRBD2. After removal of 5 bases from V and 0 bases from J, the junction contained 5 bases not matched to a gene. Germline values: CDR1 LNHNV, CDR2 YYDKDF (reference sequence). The CDR3 is 17 residues long. Based on the CDR3 plus reference TRBV15 and TRBJ2-1, the full variable domain is DAMVIQNPRYQVTQFGKPVTLSCSQTLNHNVMYWYQQKSSQAPKLLFHYYDKDFNNEADTPDNFQSRRPNTSFCFLDIRSPGLGDTAMYLCATSGTSGGYSYNEQFFGPGTRLTVL.

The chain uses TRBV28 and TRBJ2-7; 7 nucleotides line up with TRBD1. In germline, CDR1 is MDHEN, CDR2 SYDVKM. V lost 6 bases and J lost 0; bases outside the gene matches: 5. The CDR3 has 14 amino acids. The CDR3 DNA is TGTGCCAGCAGAAGTACAGGGGTCTCCTACGAGCAGTACTTC. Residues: CASRSTGVSYEQYF.

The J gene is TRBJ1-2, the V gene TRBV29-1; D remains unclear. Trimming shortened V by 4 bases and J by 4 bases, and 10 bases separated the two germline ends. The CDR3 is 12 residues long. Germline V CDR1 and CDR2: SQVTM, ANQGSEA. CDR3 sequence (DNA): TGCAGCGTTGCCAACTCGCTCTATGGCTACACCTTC. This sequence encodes CSVANSLYGYTF.

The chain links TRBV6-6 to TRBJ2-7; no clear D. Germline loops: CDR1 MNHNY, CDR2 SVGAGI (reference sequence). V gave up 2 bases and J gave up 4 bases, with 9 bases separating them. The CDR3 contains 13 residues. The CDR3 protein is CASSYAKTYEQYF. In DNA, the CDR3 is TGTGCCAGCAGTTACGCGAAGACTTACGAGCAGTACTTC.

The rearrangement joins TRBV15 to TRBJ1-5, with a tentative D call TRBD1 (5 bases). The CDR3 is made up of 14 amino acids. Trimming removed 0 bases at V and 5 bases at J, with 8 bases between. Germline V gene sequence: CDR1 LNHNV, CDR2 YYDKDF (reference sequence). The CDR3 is CATSRDQGDQPQHF. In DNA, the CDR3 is TGTGCCACCAGCAGAGATCAGGGTGATCAGCCCCAGCATTTT.

CDR3 bases: TGTGCCAGCAGCCAAGGGGACAGGGGGCCCCCCTACGAGCAGTACTTC. This gives the protein CASSQGDRGPPYEQYF. The chain carries TRBV4-2 and TRBJ2-7; 12 bases match TRBD1. Germline CDR1 LGHNA, CDR2 YNFKEQ. Trimming took 1 base from V and 2 from J; bases not matched to a gene: 3. This CDR3 spans 16 amino acids.

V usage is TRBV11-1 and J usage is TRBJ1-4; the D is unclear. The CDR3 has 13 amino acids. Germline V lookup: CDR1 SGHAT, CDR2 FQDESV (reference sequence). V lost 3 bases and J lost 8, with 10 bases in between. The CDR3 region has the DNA TGTGCCAGCAGCTTTTTCGGGGAAGAAAAACTGTTTTTT. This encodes CASSFFGEEKLFF.

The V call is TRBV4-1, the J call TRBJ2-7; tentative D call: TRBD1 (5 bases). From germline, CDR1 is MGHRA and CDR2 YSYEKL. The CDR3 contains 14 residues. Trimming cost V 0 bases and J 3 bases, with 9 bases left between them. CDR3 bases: TGCGCCAGCAGCCAAGATCTGGGGCTCTACGAGCAGTACTTC. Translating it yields CASSQDLGLYEQYF.

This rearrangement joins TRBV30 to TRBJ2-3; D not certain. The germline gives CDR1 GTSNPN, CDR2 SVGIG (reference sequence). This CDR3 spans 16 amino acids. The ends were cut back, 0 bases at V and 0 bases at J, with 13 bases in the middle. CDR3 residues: CAWSVSRSTSTDTQYF. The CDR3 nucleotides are TGTGCCTGGAGTGTATCGAGATCAACTAGCACAGATACGCAGTATTTT.

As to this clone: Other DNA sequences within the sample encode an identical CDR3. The DNA for the CDR3 is TGCGCCAGCAGCTTGGGCCAGAACACAGATACGCAGTATTTT. This encodes CASSLGQNTDTQYF. This chain connects TRBV5-1 to TRBJ2-3; D is ambiguous. From germline, CDR1 is SGHRS and CDR2 YFSETQ. This CDR3 contains 14 residues. Trimming pared 0 bases from V and 2 bases from J, leaving 7 bases between.

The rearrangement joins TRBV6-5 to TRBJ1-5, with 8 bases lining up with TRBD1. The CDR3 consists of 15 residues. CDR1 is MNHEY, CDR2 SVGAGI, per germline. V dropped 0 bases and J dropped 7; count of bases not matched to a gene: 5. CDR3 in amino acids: CASSYSNTGGQPQHF. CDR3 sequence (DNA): TGTGCCAGCAGTTACTCGAACACAGGGGGGCAGCCCCAGCATTTT.

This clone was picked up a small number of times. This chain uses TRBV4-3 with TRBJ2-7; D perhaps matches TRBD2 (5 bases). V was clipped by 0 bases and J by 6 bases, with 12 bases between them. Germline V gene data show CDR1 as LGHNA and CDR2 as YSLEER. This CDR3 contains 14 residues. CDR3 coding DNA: TGCGCCAGCAGCCAAGATGGTACGGCGGGCGAGCAGTACTTC. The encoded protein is CASSQDGTAGEQYF.

The CDR3 nucleotides read TGTGCCAGCAGCCCCCTCCGGGACAATGGCTACACCTTC. It codes for CASSPLRDNGYTF. The chain couples TRBV9 to TRBJ1-2; TRBD1 is a possible D gene (6 bases). The V end lost 4 bases, the J end lost 6 bases, and 13 bases lay between the germline ends. The CDR3 runs to 13 residues. Germline V gives CDR1 SGDLS, CDR2 YYNGEE.

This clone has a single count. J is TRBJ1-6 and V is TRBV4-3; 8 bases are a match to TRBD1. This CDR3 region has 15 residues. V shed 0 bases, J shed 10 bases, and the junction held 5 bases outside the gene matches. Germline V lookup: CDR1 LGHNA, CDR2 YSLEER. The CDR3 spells CASSQEVQGGSPLHF. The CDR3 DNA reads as TGCGCCAGCAGCCAAGAAGTACAGGGGGGCTCACCCCTCCACTTT.

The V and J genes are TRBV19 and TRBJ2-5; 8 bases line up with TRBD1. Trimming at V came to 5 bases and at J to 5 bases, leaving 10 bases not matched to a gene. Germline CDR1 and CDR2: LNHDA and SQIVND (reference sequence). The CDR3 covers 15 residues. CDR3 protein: CASSPGTGNSETQYF. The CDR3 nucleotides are TGTGCCAGTAGTCCCGGGACAGGTAATTCGGAGACCCAGTACTTC.

The CDR3 is CASRTGGPEAFF. CDR3 nucleotides: TGTGCCAGCAGGACAGGGGGACCTGAAGCTTTCTTT. The chain has TRBV6-6 and TRBJ1-1; 9 nucleotides agree with TRBD1. CDR1 MNHNY and CDR2 SVGAGI come from the germline V gene (reference sequence). V was pared by 6 bases and J by 6 bases, with 2 bases of the junction left unmatched. The CDR3 is made up of 12 amino acids.

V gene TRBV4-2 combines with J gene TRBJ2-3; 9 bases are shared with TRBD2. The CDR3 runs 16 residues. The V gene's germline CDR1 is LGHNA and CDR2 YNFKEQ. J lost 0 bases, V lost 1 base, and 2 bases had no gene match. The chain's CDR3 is CASSQVLAGSTDTQYF. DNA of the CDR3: TGTGCCAGCAGCCAAGTCCTAGCGGGGAGCACAGATACGCAGTATTTT.

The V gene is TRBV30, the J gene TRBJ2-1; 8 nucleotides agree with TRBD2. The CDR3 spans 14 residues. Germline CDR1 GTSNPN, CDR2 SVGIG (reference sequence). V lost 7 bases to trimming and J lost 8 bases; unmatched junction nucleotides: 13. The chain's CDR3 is CAFSPGGAGDEQFF. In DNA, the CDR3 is TGTGCCTTCAGTCCCGGGGGGGCCGGGGATGAGCAGTTCTTC.

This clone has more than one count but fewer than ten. CDR3 coding DNA: TGTGCCAGCAGGGGACTTAGGTCGGGCTACGAGCAGTACTTC. It encodes CASRGLRSGYEQYF. The rearrangement links TRBV2 to TRBJ2-7; D may be TRBD2 (6 bases). The V and J ends lost 6 bases and 3 bases respectively, with 15 bases between them. The CDR3 has 14 residues. Germline CDR1 reads SNHLY; CDR2 reads FYNNEI.

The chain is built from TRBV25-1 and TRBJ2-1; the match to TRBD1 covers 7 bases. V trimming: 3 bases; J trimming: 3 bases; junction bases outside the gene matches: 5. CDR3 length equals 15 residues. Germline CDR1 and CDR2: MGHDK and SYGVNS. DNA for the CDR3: TGTGCCAGCAGTGAGGGACAGAATCTCTACAATGAGCAGTTCTTC. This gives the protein CASSEGQNLYNEQFF. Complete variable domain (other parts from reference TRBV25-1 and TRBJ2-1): EADIYQTPRYLVIGTGKKITLECSQTMGHDKMYWYQQDPGMELHLIHYSYGVNSTEKGDLSSESTVSRIRTEHFPLTLESARPSHTSQYLCASSEGQNLYNEQFFGPGTRLTVL.

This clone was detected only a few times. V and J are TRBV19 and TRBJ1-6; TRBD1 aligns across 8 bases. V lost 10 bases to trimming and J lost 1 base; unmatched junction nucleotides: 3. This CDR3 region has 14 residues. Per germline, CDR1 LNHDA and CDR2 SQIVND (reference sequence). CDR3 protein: CATQGESYNSPLHF. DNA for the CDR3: TGTGCCACACAGGGGGAATCCTATAATTCACCCCTCCACTTT. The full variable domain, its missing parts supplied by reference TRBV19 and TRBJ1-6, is DGGITQSPKYLFRKEGQNVTLSCEQNLNHDAMYWYRQDPGQGLRLIYYSQIVNDFQKGDIAEGYSVSREKKESFPLTVTSAQKNPTAFYLCATQGESYNSPLHFGNGTRLTVT.

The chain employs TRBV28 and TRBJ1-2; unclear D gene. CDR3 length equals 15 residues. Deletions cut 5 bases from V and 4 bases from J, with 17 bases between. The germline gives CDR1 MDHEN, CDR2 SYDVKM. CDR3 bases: TGTGCCAGCAGTAATGCGGCGAACGCTATCTATGGCTACACCTTC. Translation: CASSNAANAIYGYTF.

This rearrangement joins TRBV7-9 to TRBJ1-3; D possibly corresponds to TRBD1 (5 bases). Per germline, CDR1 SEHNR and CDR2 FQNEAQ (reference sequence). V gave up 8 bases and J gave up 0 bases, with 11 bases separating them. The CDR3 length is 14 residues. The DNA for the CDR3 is TGTGCCAGCGTTCTAGGGGCCTCTGGAAACACCATATATTTT. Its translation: CASVLGASGNTIYF. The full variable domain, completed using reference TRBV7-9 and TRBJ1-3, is DTGVSQNPRHKITKRGQNVTFRCDPISEHNRLYWYRQTLGQGPEFLTYFQNEAQLEKSRLLSDRFSAERPKGSFSTLEIQRTEQGDSAMYLCASVLGASGNTIYFGEGSWLTVV.

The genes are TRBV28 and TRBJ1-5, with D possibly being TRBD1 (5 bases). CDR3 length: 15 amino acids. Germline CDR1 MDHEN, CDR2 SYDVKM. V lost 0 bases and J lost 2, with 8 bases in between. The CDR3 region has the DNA TGTGCCAGCAGTTTATGGGGGCCAGGCAATCAGCCCCAGCATTTT. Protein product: CASSLWGPGNQPQHF.

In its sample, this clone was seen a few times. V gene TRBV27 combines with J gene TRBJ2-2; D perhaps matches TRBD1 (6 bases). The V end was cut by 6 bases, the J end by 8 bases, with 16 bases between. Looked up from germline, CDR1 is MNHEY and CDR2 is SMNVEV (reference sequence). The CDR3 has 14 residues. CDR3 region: CASRMTGSSGELFF. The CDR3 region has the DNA TGTGCCAGCAGAATGACAGGATCTTCTGGGGAGCTGTTTTTT.